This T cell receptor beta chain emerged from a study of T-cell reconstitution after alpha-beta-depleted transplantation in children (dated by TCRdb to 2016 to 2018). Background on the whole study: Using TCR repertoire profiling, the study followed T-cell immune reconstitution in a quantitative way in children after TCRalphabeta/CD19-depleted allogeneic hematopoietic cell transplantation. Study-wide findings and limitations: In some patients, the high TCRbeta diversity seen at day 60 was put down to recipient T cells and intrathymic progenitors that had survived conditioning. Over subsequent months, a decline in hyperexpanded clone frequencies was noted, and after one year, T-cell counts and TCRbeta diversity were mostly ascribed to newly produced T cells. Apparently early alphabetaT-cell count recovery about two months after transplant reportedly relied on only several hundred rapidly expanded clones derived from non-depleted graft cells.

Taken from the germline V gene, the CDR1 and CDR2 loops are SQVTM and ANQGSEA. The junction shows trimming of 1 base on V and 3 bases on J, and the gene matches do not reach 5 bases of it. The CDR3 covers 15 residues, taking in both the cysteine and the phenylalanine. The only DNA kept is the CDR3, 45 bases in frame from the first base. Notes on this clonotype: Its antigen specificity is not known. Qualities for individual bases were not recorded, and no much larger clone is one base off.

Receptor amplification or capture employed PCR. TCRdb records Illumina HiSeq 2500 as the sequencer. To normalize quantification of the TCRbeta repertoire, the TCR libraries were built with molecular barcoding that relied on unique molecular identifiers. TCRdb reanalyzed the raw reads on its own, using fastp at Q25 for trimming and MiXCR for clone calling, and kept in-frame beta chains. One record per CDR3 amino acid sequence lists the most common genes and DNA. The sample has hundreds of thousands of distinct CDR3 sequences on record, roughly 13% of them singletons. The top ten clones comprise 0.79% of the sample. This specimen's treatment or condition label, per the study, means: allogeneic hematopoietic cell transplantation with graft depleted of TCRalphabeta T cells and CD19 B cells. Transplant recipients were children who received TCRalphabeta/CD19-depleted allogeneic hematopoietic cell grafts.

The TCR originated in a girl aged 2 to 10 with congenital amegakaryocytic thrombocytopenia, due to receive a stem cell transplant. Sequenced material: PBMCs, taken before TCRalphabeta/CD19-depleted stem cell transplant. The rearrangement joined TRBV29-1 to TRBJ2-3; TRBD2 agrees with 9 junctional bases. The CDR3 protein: CSVEGGRARTDTQYF. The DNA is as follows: TGCAGCGTTGAAGGCGGGAGGGCCAGAACAGATACGCAGTATTTT.